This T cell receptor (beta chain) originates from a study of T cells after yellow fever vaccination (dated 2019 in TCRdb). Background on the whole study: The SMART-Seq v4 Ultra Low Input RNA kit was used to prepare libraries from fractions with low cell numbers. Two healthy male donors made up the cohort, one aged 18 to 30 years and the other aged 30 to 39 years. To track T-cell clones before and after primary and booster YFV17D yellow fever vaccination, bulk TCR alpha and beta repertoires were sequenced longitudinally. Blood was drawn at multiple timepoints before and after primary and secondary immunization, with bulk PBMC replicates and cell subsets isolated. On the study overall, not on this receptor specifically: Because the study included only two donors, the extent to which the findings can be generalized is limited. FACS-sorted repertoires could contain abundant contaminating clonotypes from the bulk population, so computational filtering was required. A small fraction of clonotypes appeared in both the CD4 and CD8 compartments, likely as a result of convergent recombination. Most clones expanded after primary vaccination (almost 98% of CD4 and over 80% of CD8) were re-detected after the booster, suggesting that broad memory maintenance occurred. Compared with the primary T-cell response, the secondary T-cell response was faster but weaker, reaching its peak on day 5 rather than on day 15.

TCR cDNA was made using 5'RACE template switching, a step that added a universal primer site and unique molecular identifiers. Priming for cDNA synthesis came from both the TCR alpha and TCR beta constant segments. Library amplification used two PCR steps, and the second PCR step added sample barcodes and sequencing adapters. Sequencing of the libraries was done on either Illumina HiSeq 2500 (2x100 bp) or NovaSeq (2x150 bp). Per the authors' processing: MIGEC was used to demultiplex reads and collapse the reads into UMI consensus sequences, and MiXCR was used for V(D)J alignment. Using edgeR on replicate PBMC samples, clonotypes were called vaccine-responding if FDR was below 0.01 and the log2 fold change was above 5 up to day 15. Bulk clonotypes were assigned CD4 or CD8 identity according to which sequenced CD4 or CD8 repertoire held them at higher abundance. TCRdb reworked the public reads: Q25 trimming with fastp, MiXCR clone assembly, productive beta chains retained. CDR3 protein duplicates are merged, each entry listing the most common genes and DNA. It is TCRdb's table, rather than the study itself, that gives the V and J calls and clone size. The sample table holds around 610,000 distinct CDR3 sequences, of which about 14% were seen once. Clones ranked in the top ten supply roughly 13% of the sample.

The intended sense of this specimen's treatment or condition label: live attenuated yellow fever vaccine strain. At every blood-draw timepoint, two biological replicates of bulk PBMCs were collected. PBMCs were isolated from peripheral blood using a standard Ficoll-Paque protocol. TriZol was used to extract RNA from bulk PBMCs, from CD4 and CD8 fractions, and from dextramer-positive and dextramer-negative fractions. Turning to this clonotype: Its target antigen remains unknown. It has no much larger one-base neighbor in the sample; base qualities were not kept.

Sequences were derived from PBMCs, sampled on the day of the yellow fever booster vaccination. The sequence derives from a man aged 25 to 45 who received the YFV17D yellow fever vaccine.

The CDR3 loop reads CASSLFQSGRVVYEQYF. The DNA sequence reads TGTGCCAGCTCACTTTTTCAAAGCGGGAGAGTGGTCTACGAGCAGTACTTC. The chain uses TRBV18 and TRBJ2-7, with 8 junctional bases fitting TRBD2. For CDR1 and CDR2, the germline V gene lists KGHSH and LQKENI. The V end gives up 4 bases and the J end 3 bases, leaving 14 bases in the junction not matched to a gene. The CDR3 starts with the cysteine, ends with the phenylalanine, and has 17 residues. Just CDR3 DNA is preserved here, 51 bases in frame from base 1.